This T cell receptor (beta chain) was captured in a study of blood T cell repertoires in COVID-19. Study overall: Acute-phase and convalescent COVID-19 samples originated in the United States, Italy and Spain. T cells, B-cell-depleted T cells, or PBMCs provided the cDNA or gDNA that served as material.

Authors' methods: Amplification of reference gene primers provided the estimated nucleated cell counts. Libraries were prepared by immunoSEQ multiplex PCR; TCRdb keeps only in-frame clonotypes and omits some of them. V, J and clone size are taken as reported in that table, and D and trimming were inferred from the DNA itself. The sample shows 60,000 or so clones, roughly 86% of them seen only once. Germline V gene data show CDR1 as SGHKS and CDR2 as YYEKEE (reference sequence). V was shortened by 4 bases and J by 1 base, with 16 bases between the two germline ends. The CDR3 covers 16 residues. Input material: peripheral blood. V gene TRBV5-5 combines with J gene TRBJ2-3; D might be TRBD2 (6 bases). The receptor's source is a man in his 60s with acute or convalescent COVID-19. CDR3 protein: CASSPRGGVGTDTQYF. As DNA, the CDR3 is TGTGCCAGCAGCCCGAGAGGAGGGGTGGGCACAGATACGCAGTATTTT.